This TCR beta chain was captured in a study of cytomegalovirus exposure and HLA in healthy donors. Study-wide findings and caveats: For cytomegalovirus status, the classifier reportedly gave diagnoses with high specificity and sensitivity.

As for this clone: Its antigen is unidentified.

Researchers ran the PCR with 60 Vbeta and 13 Jbeta primers. The assay was immunoSEQ multiplex PCR, and TCRdb's table has in-frame clones only and misses some. Reported are 150,000 or so clones; the ten largest clones contain over 1%. Trimming took 4 bases from V and 4 from J; bases not matched to a gene: 8. Germline assignment: CDR1 MNHNS and CDR2 SASEGT. The CDR3 is 16 amino acids. The gene calls are TRBV6-1 and TRBJ2-1; the match to TRBD2 covers 9 bases. This sequence originates from an older woman in good health and CMV-seronegative. Sample: PBMCs. In DNA form, the CDR3 reads TGTGCCAGCAGTGCCACCCTAGCGGGGCCTTACAATGAGCAGTTCTTC. It codes for CASSATLAGPYNEQFF.